This T cell receptor (beta chain) emerged from a study of cytomegalovirus exposure and HLA in healthy donors. General study points: A list of about 160 TCR beta chains associated with cytomegalovirus was given. Accurate HLA-A and HLA-B prediction from TCR beta sequences was reported for most subjects.

PCR amplification relied on 60 Vbeta primers (plus 13 Jbeta primers). Using immunoSEQ multiplex PCR, the repertoire was profiled, and TCRdb retains in-frame clones only, with some absent. The repertoire includes about 200,000 clones, roughly 80% of them detected once, and around 3% sits in the top ten. Details on this clone: The antigen remains unidentified.

The CDR3 covers 14 residues. Germline V gene data show CDR1 as SGHVS and CDR2 as FQNEAQ. The V end lost 0 bases, the J end lost 2 bases, and 7 bases lay between the germline ends. The origin of this receptor is a man younger than 40 in good health and CMV-seronegative. Sequenced: PBMCs. The chain carries TRBV7-8 and TRBJ1-2, with D possibly TRBD1 on 5 matching bases. The CDR3 sequence: CASSLADINYGYTF. CDR3 in DNA: TGTGCCAGCAGCTTAGCGGACATAAACTATGGCTACACCTTC.